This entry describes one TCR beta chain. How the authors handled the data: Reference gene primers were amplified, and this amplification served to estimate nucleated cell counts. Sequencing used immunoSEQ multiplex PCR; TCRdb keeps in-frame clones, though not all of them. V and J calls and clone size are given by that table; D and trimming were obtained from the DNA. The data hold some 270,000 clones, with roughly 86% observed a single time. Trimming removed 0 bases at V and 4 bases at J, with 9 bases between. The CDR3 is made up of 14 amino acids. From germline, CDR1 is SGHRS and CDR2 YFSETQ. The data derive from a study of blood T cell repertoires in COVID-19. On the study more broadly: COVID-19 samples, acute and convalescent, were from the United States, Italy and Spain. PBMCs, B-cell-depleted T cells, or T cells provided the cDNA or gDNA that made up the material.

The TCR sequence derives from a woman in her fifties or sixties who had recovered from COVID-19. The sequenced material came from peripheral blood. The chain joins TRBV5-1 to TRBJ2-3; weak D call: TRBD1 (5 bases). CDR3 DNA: TGCGCCAGCAGCTTGGTACAGGCGCCAGATACGCAGTATTTT. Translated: CASSLVQAPDTQYF. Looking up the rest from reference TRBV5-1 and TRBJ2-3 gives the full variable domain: KAGVTQTPRYLIKTRGQQVTLSCSPISGHRSVSWYQQTPGQGLQFLFEYFSETQRNKGNFPGRFSGRQFSNSRSEMNVSTLELGDSALYLCASSLVQAPDTQYFGPGTRLTVL.